These 3 T cell receptor beta chains were all obtained from the same sample, sequenced in a study of blood T cell repertoires in COVID-19. This table comes from immunoSEQ multiplex PCR, and its TCRdb copy is limited to in-frame clones, with some not included. The sample lists 250,000 or so clones, 86% occurring once. Sequencing was done on a sample of PBMCs or T cells enriched from blood (not recorded which). The receptor source for this set is a woman between 45 and 65 years old who had recovered from COVID-19.

This rearrangement joins TRBV19 to TRBJ1-2, with D perhaps matching TRBD1 (5 bases). The CDR3 extends over 13 amino acids. The germline CDR1 and CDR2 sequences are LNHDA and SQIVND (reference sequence). Trimming took 7 bases from V and 4 from J, leaving 13 bases between them. The CDR3 coding sequence is TGTGCCAGTAAGGAGGGGCTCAGCTATGGCTACACCTTC. This gives the protein CASKEGLSYGYTF.

This clone showed up just once. V and J are TRBV28 and TRBJ1-1, with D unresolved. The CDR3 is 12 amino acids. Trimming took off 8 bases at V and 3 bases at J, with 10 bases between the two ends. The germline V gene has CDR1 MDHEN and CDR2 SYDVKM. In nucleotides, the CDR3 is TGTGCCAGCCAAGCGAGGCACACTGAAGCTTTCTTT. Translated, it gives CASQARHTEAFF. Supplemented by reference TRBV28 and TRBJ1-1, the full variable domain reads DVKVTQSSRYLVKRTGEKVFLECVQDMDHENMFWYRQDPGLGLRLIYFSYDVKMKEKGDIPEGYSVSREKKERFSLILESASTNQTSMYLCASQARHTEAFFGQGTRLTVV.

V and J are TRBV6-2 or TRBV6-3 and TRBJ1-2; 7 nucleotides match TRBD1. Germline-derived CDR1 and CDR2 are MNHEY and SVGEGT. CDR3 length equals 15 residues. Trimming at V came to 5 bases and at J to 4 bases, leaving 10 bases not matched to a gene. The CDR3 nucleotides read TGTGCCAGCAGTCGATCCGGGAACAGGGGCTATGGCTACACCTTC. It is translated as CASSRSGNRGYGYTF.